The rows below give T cell receptor beta chains drawn from one sample of a study of blood T cell repertoires in COVID-19. Clones were sequenced by immunoSEQ multiplex PCR, and TCRdb holds only the in-frame ones, with some missing. Counted here are approximately 210,000 clones, roughly nine tenths occurring once; the ten biggest clones make up around 2%. Sequencing was performed on PBMCs or T cells enriched from blood (not recorded which). The source is a woman aged 25-40 years who had recovered from COVID-19. The CDR3 runs from the conserved cysteine through the conserved F or W. D genes are given only for firm matches. Not every row has a clone size; where given, it reads once, few, many or a size class.

J gene,D gene,clone size,V gene,CDR3 protein,CDR3 DNA
TRBJ2-1,TRBD1,NA,TRBV3-1/TRBV3-2,CASRTGAEQFF,TGTGCCAGCAGAACAGGGGCGGAGCAGTTCTTC
TRBJ2-3,NA,NA,TRBV7-9,CASSRLGGQYF,TGTGCCAGCAGCCGACTAGGAGGGCAGTATTTT
TRBJ2-1,NA,NA,TRBV21-1,CASSKLGRCTNEQFF,TGTGCCAGCAGCAAACTGGGCCGTTGTACCAATGAGCAGTTCTTC
TRBJ2-1,TRBD2,NA,TRBV19,CASSIDLGSGGADEQFF,TGTGCCAGTAGTATAGATCTGGGTAGCGGGGGGGCCGACGAGCAGTTCTTC
TRBJ2-7,TRBD2,NA,TRBV7-2,CASSLRLAGGYEQYF,TGTGCCAGCAGCTTAAGGCTAGCGGGGGGCTACGAGCAGTACTTC
TRBJ1-1,NA,NA,TRBV29-1,CSVEVQGNTEAFF,TGCAGCGTTGAGGTACAGGGTAACACTGAAGCTTTCTTT
TRBJ2-5,TRBD1,NA,TRBV10-1,CASSENVSDRVQETQYF,TGCGCCAGCAGTGAAAACGTTTCGGACAGGGTTCAAGAGACCCAGTACTTC
TRBJ2-7,TRBD1,NA,TRBV3-1/TRBV3-2,CASSRLTGRAHEQYF,TGTGCCAGCAGTCGACTGACAGGGAGAGCCCACGAGCAGTACTTC
TRBJ2-7,NA,NA,TRBV5-1,CASSFASRVDEQYF,TGCGCCAGCAGCTTCGCGTCTAGAGTTGACGAGCAGTACTTC
TRBJ2-5,TRBD1,NA,TRBV6-5,CASESGTEQETQYF,TGTGCCAGCGAATCCGGGACAGAACAAGAGACCCAGTACTTC
TRBJ2-3,TRBD1,NA,TRBV5-1,CASSTGQKDTDTQYF,TGCGCCAGCAGCACGGGACAGAAAGACACAGATACGCAGTATTTT
TRBJ2-6,NA,many,TRBV18,CASSPVGGSGANVLTF,TGTGCCAGCTCACCGGTGGGAGGATCTGGGGCCAACGTCCTGACTTTC
TRBJ2-3,TRBD2,NA,TRBV11-2,CASSLGRGGRTDTQYF,TGTGCCAGCAGCTTAGGGCGGGGGGGCCGGACAGATACGCAGTATTTT
TRBJ2-1,TRBD2,once,TRBV5-1,CASGPGTSGGDEQFF,TGCGCCAGCGGTCCCGGGACTAGCGGGGGCGATGAGCAGTTCTTC
TRBJ1-5,NA,NA,TRBV7-2,CASSLNYGGHNSNQPQHF,TGTGCCAGCAGCTTAAATTATGGAGGGCACAATAGCAATCAGCCCCAGCATTTT
TRBJ2-1,TRBD2,NA,TRBV7-3,CASSLYPGGASGASYNEQFF,TGTGCCAGCAGCTTATACCCCGGGGGGGCGAGCGGGGCTTCCTACAATGAGCAGTTCTTC
TRBJ2-7,NA,NA,TRBV5-1,CASSGEGQASSYEQYF,TGCGCCAGCAGCGGGGAGGGACAGGCCAGCTCCTACGAGCAGTACTTC
TRBJ2-7,TRBD1,NA,TRBV11-3,CASSLTLSTGPSYEQYF,TGTGCCAGCAGCTTGACGCTCTCGACAGGGCCTTCCTACGAGCAGTACTTC
TRBJ1-1,NA,once,TRBV7-9,CASSLDGLGTEAFF,TGTGCCAGCAGCTTAGATGGGCTGGGCACTGAAGCTTTCTTT
TRBJ2-2,NA,NA,TRBV7-2,CASSLQRVGELFF,TGTGCCAGCAGCTTACAACGGGTCGGGGAGCTGTTTTTT
TRBJ1-2,NA,NA,TRBV11-2,CASSPAVYGYTF,TGTGCCAGCAGCCCAGCGGTGTATGGCTACACCTTC
TRBJ2-1,NA,NA,TRBV18,CASSPPRDPDNEQFF,TGTGCCAGCTCACCACCGCGGGACCCAGACAATGAGCAGTTCTTC
TRBJ2-1,TRBD2,NA,TRBV6-5,CASSYRAGGPNEQFF,TGTGCCAGCAGTTACAGGGCGGGAGGGCCGAATGAGCAGTTCTTC
TRBJ2-5,TRBD2,NA,TRBV10-1,CASSEIAGERETQYF,TGCGCCAGCAGTGAGATAGCGGGAGAGCGGGAGACCCAGTACTTC
TRBJ1-5,NA,NA,TRBV11-2,CASSPTGNDQPQHF,TGTGCCAGCAGCCCCACGGGTAATGATCAGCCCCAGCATTTT
TRBJ2-2,TRBD2,NA,TRBV30,CAWRLAGGELFF,TGTGCCTGGAGGCTAGCGGGAGGGGAGCTGTTTTTT
TRBJ2-7,TRBD2,NA,TRBV19,CASRLGTSGGTEQYF,TGTGCCAGTAGACTCGGGACTAGCGGGGGCACCGAGCAGTACTTC
TRBJ1-1,TRBD1,NA,TRBV11-2,CASSLAPTGGFLNTEAFF,TGTGCCAGCAGCTTAGCTCCGACAGGGGGCTTCTTAAACACTGAAGCTTTCTTT
TRBJ2-5,TRBD1,NA,TRBV7-6,CASSPPSDRGRQYF,TGTGCCAGCAGCCCGCCTTCCGACAGGGGGCGCCAGTACTTC
TRBJ2-5,TRBD1,NA,TRBV20-1,CSTGVQETQYF,TGCAGTACAGGGGTCCAAGAGACCCAGTACTTC